This T cell receptor beta chain comes out of a study of monozygotic twins with inflammatory bowel disease. Notes on the study in general: Patients received differing immunosuppressive treatments, which may have added variability to their repertoires. Repertoire similarity matched across concordant and discordant twins, perhaps owing to limited power.

With regard to this clonotype: Its antigen is unidentified.

Per the germline V gene, CDR1 is SGHTA and CDR2 is FQGNSA. There are 15 residues in the CDR3. Generation of cDNA took place in eight separate reactions per sample. TCRdb re-called the 5' RACE reads; every CDR3 protein appears as one record, without DNA. Recorded for this sample: about 160,000 distinct CDR3 sequences. The rearrangement joins TRBV7-2 to TRBJ1-1. The origin of this receptor is a human donor with ulcerative colitis or Crohn's disease, or a healthy co-twin of an affected twin (not recorded which). The source material was blood. The chain's CDR3 is CASSLEGRDRTEAFF.